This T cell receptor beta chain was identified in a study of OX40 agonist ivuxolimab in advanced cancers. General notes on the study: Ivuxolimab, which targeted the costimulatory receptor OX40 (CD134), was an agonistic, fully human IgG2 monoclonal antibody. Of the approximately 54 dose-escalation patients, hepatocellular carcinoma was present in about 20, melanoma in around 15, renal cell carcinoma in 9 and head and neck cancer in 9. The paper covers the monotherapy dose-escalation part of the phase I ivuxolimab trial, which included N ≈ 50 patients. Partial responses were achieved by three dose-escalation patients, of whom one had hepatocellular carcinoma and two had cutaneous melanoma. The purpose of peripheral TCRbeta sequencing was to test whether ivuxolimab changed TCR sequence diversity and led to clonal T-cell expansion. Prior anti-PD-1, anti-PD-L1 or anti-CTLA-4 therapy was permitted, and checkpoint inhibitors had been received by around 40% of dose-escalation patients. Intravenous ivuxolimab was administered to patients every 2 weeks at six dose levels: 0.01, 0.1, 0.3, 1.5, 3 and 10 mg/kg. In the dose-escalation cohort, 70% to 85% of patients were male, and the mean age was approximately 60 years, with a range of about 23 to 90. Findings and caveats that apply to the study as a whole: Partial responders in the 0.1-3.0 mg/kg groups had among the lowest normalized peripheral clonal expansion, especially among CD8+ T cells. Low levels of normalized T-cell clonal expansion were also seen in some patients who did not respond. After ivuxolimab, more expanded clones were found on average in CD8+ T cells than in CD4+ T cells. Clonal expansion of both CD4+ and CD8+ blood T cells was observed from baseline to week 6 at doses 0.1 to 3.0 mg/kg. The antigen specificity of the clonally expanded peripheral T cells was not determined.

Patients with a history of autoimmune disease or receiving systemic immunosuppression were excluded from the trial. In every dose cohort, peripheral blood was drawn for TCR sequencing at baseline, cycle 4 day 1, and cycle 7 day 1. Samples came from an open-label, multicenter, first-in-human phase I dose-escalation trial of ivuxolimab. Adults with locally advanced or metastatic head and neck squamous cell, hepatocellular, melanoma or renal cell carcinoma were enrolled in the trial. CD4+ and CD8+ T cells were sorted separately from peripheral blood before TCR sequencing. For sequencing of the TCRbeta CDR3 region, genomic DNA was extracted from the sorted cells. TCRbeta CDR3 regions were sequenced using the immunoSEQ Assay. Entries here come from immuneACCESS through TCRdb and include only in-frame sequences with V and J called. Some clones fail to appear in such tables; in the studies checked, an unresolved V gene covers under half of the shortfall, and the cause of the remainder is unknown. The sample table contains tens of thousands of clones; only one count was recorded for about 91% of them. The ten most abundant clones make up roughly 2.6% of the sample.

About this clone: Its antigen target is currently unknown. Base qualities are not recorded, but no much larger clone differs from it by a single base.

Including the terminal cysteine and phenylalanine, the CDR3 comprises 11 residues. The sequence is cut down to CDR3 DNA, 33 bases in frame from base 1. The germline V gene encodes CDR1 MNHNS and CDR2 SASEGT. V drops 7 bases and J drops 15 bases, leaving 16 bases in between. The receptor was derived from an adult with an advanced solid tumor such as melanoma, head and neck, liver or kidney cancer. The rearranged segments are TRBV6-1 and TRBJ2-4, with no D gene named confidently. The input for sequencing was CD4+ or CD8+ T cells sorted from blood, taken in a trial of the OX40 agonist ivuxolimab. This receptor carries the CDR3 CASTEMSRVYF. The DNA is TGTGCCAGCACCGAAATGAGTCGGGTGTACTTC.